This T cell receptor (beta chain) emerged from a study of blood T cells in healthy people across ages. Isolation per sample recovered at least 6 million PBMCs. For the second PCR, which ran for about 7 to 11 cycles, a sample-barcoded 5' primer and a J-beta primer mix were used. A single record per CDR3 protein comes from TCRdb applying MiXCR to the 5' RACE reads. Among hundreds of thousands of distinct CDR3 sequences listed, 55% to 65% were seen once. With respect to this clonotype: Its cognate antigen is unknown.

Points from the study as a whole: Estimates based on one million T cells were treated as lower bounds. Naive CD4+ cells and diversity were both higher in long-lived donors than in aged donors.

The specimen sequenced was blood. The TCR was taken from a man aged 25 to 40 in good health.

CDR3 in amino acids: CASSLWGGVEGYTF. The CDR3 DNA follows: TGTGCCAGCAGTTTATGGGGTGGAGTAGAAGGCTACACCTTC. The rearrangement joins TRBV27 to TRBJ1-2; D unresolved. V was shortened by 1 base and J by 8 bases, with 14 bases between the two germline ends. The CDR3 totals 14 residues. Germline V lookup: CDR1 MNHEY, CDR2 SMNVEV (reference sequence).